This T cell receptor (beta chain) was sequenced in a study of CD4 T cells in relation to SARS-CoV-2 and coronaviruses. For the study at large: No peptide or an HIV-1 Nef peptide pool served as negative control.

Sequenced by immunoSEQ multiplex PCR; TCRdb stores in-frame clones only, minus some. The sample has some 11,000 clones; over 70% are singletons. The unexposed donors gave CD4+ T cells in 2011-2018, prior to COVID-19. Isolation of CD4+ T cells took place after approximately 10 days in culture. In its sample, this clone was seen once. No antigen is known for it. V dropped 4 bases and J dropped 0 bases, with 15 bases sitting between them. Germline V gene lookup returns CDR1 KGHSY and CDR2 FQNENV. The CDR3 extends over 16 amino acids. Study-level findings and limits: This crossreactivity analysis covered spike protein alone, no other viral proteins. No donor gave both pre-pandemic and post-infection samples. In around 60% of donors, memory CD4+ clonotypes crossrecognized SARS-CoV-2 and at least one common cold coronavirus spike.

This sequence joins TRBV16 and TRBJ1-1; weak D call: TRBD1 (5 bases). Sequencing used CD4+ T cells from PBMCs, cultured in vitro. The TCR originated in a human donor in good health. Here the CDR3 reads CASSPLGGLLNTEAFF. The CDR3 DNA reads TGTGCCAGCAGCCCTTTGGGGGGACTCCTGAACACTGAAGCTTTCTTT.